The 30 T cell receptor beta chains below were found in one sample sequenced in a study of blood T cell repertoires in COVID-19 (TCRdb year 2020). Preparation of the library involved the immunoSEQ multiplex PCR assay. TCRdb carries this immuneACCESS record with in-frame sequences only. Its versions omit some clonotypes, under half of them owing to an unresolved V gene in the studies checked, with the rest unexplained. For this sample the table gives approximately 230,000 clones, of which around 85% were detected only once. Around 3.6% of the sample is in the top ten clones. The specimen sequenced was peripheral blood. The receptors shown here come from a woman aged 40 to 49 with active or convalescent COVID-19.

The chain links TRBV28 to TRBJ1-2; D remains ambiguous. The germline gives CDR1 MDHEN, CDR2 SYDVKM. The CDR3 is made up of 11 amino acids. V shed 4 bases and J shed 8 bases, with 8 bases lying between them. The CDR3 DNA follows: TGTGCCAGCAGTTCTCCTTCGGGCTACACCTTC. Protein product: CASSSPSGYTF.

The V call is TRBV6-2 or TRBV6-3, the J call TRBJ2-1, with TRBD2 matching over 16 bases. CDR3 length: 17 amino acids. Germline CDR1 is MNHEY and CDR2 is SVGEGT. V lost 2 bases, J lost 6 bases, and 4 bases stayed unmatched. This CDR3 is CASSYPGLAGGSNEQFF. The CDR3 region has the DNA TGTGCCAGCAGTTACCCGGGACTAGCGGGGGGGAGCAATGAGCAGTTCTTC.

The chain uses TRBV28 and TRBJ1-1; 10 bases align to TRBD1. J was trimmed by 1 base and V by 5 bases; bases with no gene match: 10. Germline lookup yields CDR1 MDHEN and CDR2 SYDVKM. This CDR3 contains 17 residues. CDR3 loop: CASSPTTGGSPNTEAFF. The CDR3 coding sequence is TGTGCCAGCAGTCCAACGACAGGGGGCAGTCCGAACACTGAAGCTTTCTTT.

The chain joins TRBV29-1 to TRBJ1-1; D is uncertain. The CDR3 has 13 amino acids. The germline V and J ends were trimmed by 6 bases and 1 base, with 12 bases remaining between them. Germline assignment: CDR1 SQVTM and CDR2 ANQGSEA. The CDR3 bases are TGCAGCGTCCCGGGAGCTAAGAACACTGAAGCTTTCTTT. This translates into CSVPGAKNTEAFF.

The J gene is TRBJ2-1, the V gene TRBV7-9; D gene uncertain. The CDR3 runs to 13 residues. The V end lost 7 bases, the J end lost 0 bases, and 7 bases lay between the germline ends. The V gene's germline CDR1 is SEHNR and CDR2 FQNEAQ (reference sequence). The CDR3 DNA reads TGTGCCAGCACAGTTAGCTCCTACAATGAGCAGTTCTTC. It is translated as CASTVSSYNEQFF.

The CDR3 sequence is CASRRGGTPQETQYF. In DNA form, the CDR3 reads TGCGCCAGCCGCCGCGGAGGAACCCCCCAAGAGACCCAGTACTTC. This chain joins TRBV5-1 and TRBJ2-5; TRBD2 might be the D (5 bases). The CDR3 runs 15 residues. V was cut by 7 bases and J by 1 base, with 17 bases left in between. The germline V gene encodes CDR1 SGHRS and CDR2 YFSETQ.

This chain's CDR3 is CASSFNQGNTEAFF. The CDR3 DNA reads as TGTGCCAGCAGCTTTAATCAGGGGAACACTGAAGCTTTCTTT. This rearrangement joins TRBV11-2 to TRBJ1-1; D may be TRBD1 (5 bases). The V gene lost 3 bases and the J gene lost 1 base, with 9 bases spanning the gap. This CDR3 spans 14 amino acids. Germline V gene data show CDR1 as SGHAT and CDR2 as FQNNGV.

The chain uses TRBV19 and TRBJ2-6; D ambiguous. This CDR3 region has 16 residues. Germline CDR1 and CDR2: LNHDA and SQIVND (reference sequence). The V gene lost 7 bases and the J gene lost 0 bases, with 13 bases spanning the gap. The CDR3 sequence: CASTLWLASGANVLTF. CDR3 bases: TGTGCCAGTACTTTGTGGCTGGCCTCTGGGGCCAACGTCCTGACTTTC. The full variable domain, with the rest looked up from reference TRBV19 and TRBJ2-6, is DGGITQSPKYLFRKEGQNVTLSCEQNLNHDAMYWYRQDPGQGLRLIYYSQIVNDFQKGDIAEGYSVSREKKESFPLTVTSAQKNPTAFYLCASTLWLASGANVLTFGAGSRLTVL.

V is TRBV7-3 and J is TRBJ1-2; 9 positions match TRBD1. The J segment lost 6 bases and the V segment lost 1 base, leaving 0 bases of the junction unmatched. The CDR3 sequence is 13 residues long. The germline V gene has CDR1 SGHTA and CDR2 FQGTGA. In nucleotides, the CDR3 is TGTGCCAGCAGCTTAAACAGGGGGCATGGCTACACCTTC. It yields the protein CASSLNRGHGYTF.

This clone was detected only a few times. The rearrangement uses TRBV10-3 and TRBJ1-1; D possibly corresponds to TRBD1 (5 bases). The germline gives CDR1 ENHRY, CDR2 SYGVKD. The V and J ends lost 6 bases and 0 bases respectively, with 8 bases between them. CDR3 length: 13 amino acids. CDR3 nucleotides: TGTGCCATCAGGCCGACAGTGAACACTGAAGCTTTCTTT. It codes for CAIRPTVNTEAFF.

This clone showed up just a few times. The chain couples TRBV7-6 to TRBJ2-3; 12 nucleotides match TRBD2. Germline CDR1 is SGHVS and CDR2 is FNYEAQ. After removal of 4 bases from V and 4 bases from J, the junction contained 3 bases not matched to a gene. The CDR3 contains 15 residues. The chain's CDR3 is CASSSLAGGSDTQYF. The DNA of the CDR3 is TGTGCCAGCAGCTCCCTAGCGGGGGGGTCAGATACGCAGTATTTT.

The chain uses TRBV21-1 and TRBJ2-2; TRBD1, as called in the table, went unchecked against the DNA. TRBV21-1 is designated a pseudogene. There are 17 residues in the CDR3. CDR3 protein: CASGRYPGTENTGELFF. The CDR3 DNA follows: TGTGCCAGCGGACGCTACCCCGGGACAGAGAACACCGGGGAGCTGTTTTTT.

This clone was detected ten times or more. The rearrangement uses TRBV7-9 and TRBJ1-1; D is possibly TRBD1 (6 bases). This CDR3 has 14 amino acids. Trimming pared 3 bases from V and 1 base from J, leaving 9 bases between. Germline V gene lookup returns CDR1 SEHNR and CDR2 FQNEAQ (reference sequence). CDR3 amino acids: CASSFGTTNTEAFF. In DNA, the CDR3 is TGTGCCAGCAGCTTCGGGACAACGAACACTGAAGCTTTCTTT.

J is TRBJ2-3 and V is TRBV5-6, with TRBD1 as a possible D gene (6 bases). V lost 4 bases and J 1 base, leaving 10 bases between the germline ends. This CDR3 spans 14 amino acids. Germline V gives CDR1 SGHDT, CDR2 YYEEEE. The CDR3 region has the DNA TGTGCCAGCAGCGGGGGCTGGGGCACAGATACGCAGTATTTT. As protein: CASSGGWGTDTQYF. The full variable domain, rest sourced from reference TRBV5-6 and TRBJ2-3, is DAGVTQSPTHLIKTRGQQVTLRCSPKSGHDTVSWYQQALGQGPQFIFQYYEEEERQRGNFPDRFSGHQFPNYSSELNVNALLLGDSALYLCASSGGWGTDTQYFGPGTRLTVL.

The chain combines TRBV25-1 with TRBJ2-5, with a possible D match to TRBD2 (5 bases). This CDR3 comprises 11 residues. Looked up from germline, CDR1 is MGHDK and CDR2 is SYGVNS. CDR3 in amino acids: CASWGVETQYF. DNA of the CDR3: TGTGCGTCGTGGGGAGTCGAGACCCAGTACTTC.

The chain links TRBV7-6 to TRBJ1-2; TRBD1 might be the D (5 bases). CDR3 length: 15 residues. Trimming left V 2 bases short and J 6 bases short, with 16 bases between. The germline V gene encodes CDR1 SGHVS and CDR2 FNYEAQ. The CDR3 sequence is CASSLLGQDMHGYTF. The CDR3, as DNA: TGTGCCAGCAGCTTACTGGGGCAGGATATGCATGGCTACACCTTC.

This clone was observed a few times. The J gene is TRBJ1-2, the V gene TRBV3-1 (or the pseudogene TRBV3-2); D is unclear. Germline assignment: CDR1 LGHDT and CDR2 YNNKEL (reference sequence). The CDR3 consists of 13 residues. V was cut by 8 bases and J by 8 bases, with 18 bases left in between. This chain's CDR3 is CASGGSAGSGYTF. The CDR3 region has the DNA TGTGCCAGCGGAGGATCCGCGGGAAGCGGCTACACCTTC.

This clone was picked up one time. The chain combines TRBV10-1 with TRBJ1-2; a possible D gene is TRBD1 (6 bases). Germline values: CDR1 WNHNN, CDR2 SYGVQD (reference sequence). Between the trimmed V and J ends, which lost 2 bases and 5 bases, there was a span of 18 bases. The CDR3 has 16 amino acids. The CDR3 bases are TGCGCCAGCAGTGAGCTCGACAGGAAAGTAAGGTATGGCTACACCTTC. The encoded protein is CASSELDRKVRYGYTF.

This clone has a handful of counts. The chain joins TRBV7-3 to TRBJ2-5; a possible D gene is TRBD2 (6 bases). Germline CDR1 reads SGHTA; CDR2 reads FQGTGA. Trimming removed 3 bases from V and 5 bases from J, with 19 bases in between. The CDR3 runs to 16 residues. CDR3 sequence: CASSFGSGITGETQYF. CDR3 bases: TGTGCCAGCAGCTTCGGTAGCGGAATCACCGGGGAGACCCAGTACTTC. Drawing the rest from reference TRBV7-3 and TRBJ2-5, the complete variable domain is GAGVSQTPSNKVTEKGKYVELRCDPISGHTALYWYRQSLGQGPEFLIYFQGTGAADDSGLPNDRFFAVRPEGSVSTLKIQRTERGDSAVYLCASSFGSGITGETQYFGPGTRLLVL.

The V gene is TRBV6-5, the J gene TRBJ1-6; 8 positions match TRBD1. This CDR3 comprises 14 residues. Germline loops: CDR1 MNHEY, CDR2 SVGAGI. The J segment lost 9 bases and the V segment lost 6 bases, leaving 7 bases of the junction unmatched. The CDR3, as DNA: TGTGCCAGCAGCCGAGGACAGGGCAGTTCACCCCTCCACTTT. Translating gives CASSRGQGSSPLHF.

The chain recombines TRBV5-4 with TRBJ2-7, with 15 bases matching TRBD2. The CDR3 loop spans 15 amino acids. The V and J ends lost 3 bases and 5 bases, in that order; junction bases with no gene match: 3. Looked up from germline, CDR1 is SGHNT and CDR2 is YYREEE (reference sequence). For the CDR3, the DNA is TGTGCCAGCAGCTGGGGACTAGCGGGAGGAAACGAGCAGTACTTC. Residues: CASSWGLAGGNEQYF.

This rearrangement joins TRBV30 to TRBJ1-5; 7 bases line up with TRBD1. V lost 3 bases and J lost 5; bases outside the gene matches: 10. Germline loops: CDR1 GTSNPN, CDR2 SVGIG (reference sequence). This CDR3 has 15 residues. CDR3 sequence reads: CAWRLGDRADQPQHF. The CDR3 DNA sequence: TGTGCCTGGAGGCTGGGAGACAGGGCCGATCAGCCCCAGCATTTT.

The J gene is TRBJ1-5, the V gene TRBV21-1. TRBV21-1 is recorded as a pseudogene. This CDR3 is built from 14 residues. The CDR3: CASLGGRLRQPQHF. DNA for the CDR3: TGTGCCAGCCTGGGGGGGAGGCTCAGACAGCCCCAGCATTTT.

The CDR3 nucleotides are TGTGCCAGCAGTGAATTGACAGGCTATGGCTACACCTTC. It specifies CASSELTGYGYTF. The gene calls are TRBV6-1 and TRBJ1-2, with D possibly being TRBD1 (6 bases). Trimming removed 2 bases from V and 4 bases from J, with 8 bases in between. CDR3 size: 13 residues. The germline CDR1 and CDR2 sequences are MNHNS and SASEGT.

The J gene is TRBJ1-3, the V gene TRBV19, with D perhaps TRBD1 (6 bases). The CDR3 sequence is 15 residues long. From germline, CDR1 is LNHDA and CDR2 SQIVND (reference sequence). The V end was cut by 4 bases, the J end by 3 bases, with 13 bases between. For the CDR3, the DNA is TGTGCCAGTAGTACGGCAGGGGTATTTGGAAACACCATATATTTT. Its protein is CASSTAGVFGNTIYF.

The chain combines TRBV7-8 with TRBJ2-1; 11 bases match TRBD2. Looked up from germline, CDR1 is SGHVS and CDR2 is FQNEAQ. The junction had 5 bases not matched to a gene; V was cut back by 10 bases and J by 6 bases. This CDR3 region has 13 residues. CDR3 DNA sequence: TGTGCCACCCTAGCGGGGGGAATCAATGAGCAGTTCTTC. This gives the protein CATLAGGINEQFF. Full variable domain (outside the CDR3, taken from reference TRBV7-8 and TRBJ2-1): GAGVSQSPRYKVAKRGQDVALRCDPISGHVSLFWYQQALGQGPEFLTYFQNEAQLDKSGLPSDRFFAERPEGSVSTLKIQRTQQEDSAVYLCATLAGGINEQFFGPGTRLTVL.

The chain links TRBV6-4 to TRBJ2-1; 7 nucleotides match TRBD2. The V gene's germline CDR1 is MRHNA and CDR2 SNTAGT. This CDR3 is built from 13 residues. With V trimmed by 6 bases and J by 7 bases, 6 bases remained unmatched. This CDR3 reads CASRTDGGNEQFF. CDR3 DNA sequence: TGTGCCAGCAGAACTGACGGGGGGAATGAGCAGTTCTTC.

This clone was counted once. V gene TRBV5-1 combines with J gene TRBJ1-6, with 7 nucleotides matching TRBD1. Germline CDR1 is SGHRS and CDR2 is YFSETQ. V lost 4 bases and J lost 0; bases outside the gene matches: 7. The CDR3 consists of 17 residues. The CDR3 sequence: CASSRDSSSSYNSPLHF. The CDR3, as DNA: TGCGCCAGCAGCCGGGACAGTTCGAGCTCCTATAATTCACCCCTCCACTTT.

V and J are TRBV5-6 and TRBJ1-1; weak D call: TRBD1 (6 bases). CDR1 is SGHDT and CDR2 is YYEEEE in the germline V gene. V dropped 2 bases and J dropped 5 bases, with 19 bases sitting between them. The CDR3 consists of 16 residues. The CDR3 bases are TGTGCCAGCAGCTTAATCCGGGACACGCGTTTGACTGAAGCTTTCTTT. Translated: CASSLIRDTRLTEAFF.

The chain is built from TRBV5-6 and TRBJ2-3; 10 bases map to TRBD2. The trim removed 4 bases at V and 2 bases at J, leaving 7 bases unmatched. The CDR3 covers 16 residues. From germline, CDR1 is SGHDT and CDR2 YYEEEE. The CDR3 spells CASSAILAGYTDTQYF. CDR3 in DNA: TGTGCCAGCAGCGCTATACTAGCGGGGTACACAGATACGCAGTATTTT.